This TCR beta chain was profiled in a study of blood T cells in healthy people across ages. V shed 2 bases and J shed 0 bases, with 13 bases lying between them. CDR1 MNHNY and CDR2 SVGAGI come from the germline V gene (reference sequence). This CDR3 has 16 residues. With respect to this clonotype: Its target is not known.

Alongside a J-beta primer mix, a sample-barcoded 5' primer served in a second PCR lasting roughly 6 to 12 cycles. TCRdb redid the calling of the 5' RACE reads with MiXCR, one entry per CDR3 protein. Among around 1,600,000 distinct CDR3 sequences listed, 42% were seen once. Broader study findings: Roughly linear age-related decline in beta diversity appeared, significant by age 40.

The clonotype originates from a young woman in good health. Source material: blood. The V gene is TRBV6-6, the J gene TRBJ1-1; D might be TRBD1 (5 bases). CDR3 sequence (DNA): TGTGCCAGCAGTTACGGGGGGAGGCTCCTGAACACTGAAGCTTTCTTT. This encodes CASSYGGRLLNTEAFF.